This TCR beta chain came from a study of radiotherapy plus CTLA-4 blockade in lung cancer. About the research overall: Of all patients, around 19% responded objectively and approximately 31% showed disease control.

Study-level results: TCR clones from tumors expanded in blood after radiotherapy plus ipilimumab. Early clonal dynamics of blood T cells, together with interferon-beta, were reported as the best response predictor.

The CDR3 sequence is 15 residues long. Germline V gene data show CDR1 as LGHNA and CDR2 as YSLEER. V lost 0 bases and J 6 bases, leaving 12 bases between the germline ends. The study treated chemo-refractory metastatic non-small-cell lung cancer patients with focal radiation plus ipilimumab CTLA-4 blockade. Sequencing used immunoSEQ multiplex PCR; TCRdb keeps in-frame clones, though not all of them. The sample carries around 40,000 clones, about 85% recorded once. Concerning this clone: Its antigen remains unidentified.

This receptor was taken from a human donor with non-small cell lung cancer who had stable disease on radiotherapy plus ipilimumab. The V call is TRBV4-3, the J call TRBJ2-4, with D unresolved. The sample in question was peripheral blood, obtained from a patient treated with radiotherapy plus ipilimumab. The CDR3 DNA follows: TGCGCCAGCAGCCAAGATCTGAATAGGAGAAACATTCAGTACTTC. Its protein product is CASSQDLNRRNIQYF.